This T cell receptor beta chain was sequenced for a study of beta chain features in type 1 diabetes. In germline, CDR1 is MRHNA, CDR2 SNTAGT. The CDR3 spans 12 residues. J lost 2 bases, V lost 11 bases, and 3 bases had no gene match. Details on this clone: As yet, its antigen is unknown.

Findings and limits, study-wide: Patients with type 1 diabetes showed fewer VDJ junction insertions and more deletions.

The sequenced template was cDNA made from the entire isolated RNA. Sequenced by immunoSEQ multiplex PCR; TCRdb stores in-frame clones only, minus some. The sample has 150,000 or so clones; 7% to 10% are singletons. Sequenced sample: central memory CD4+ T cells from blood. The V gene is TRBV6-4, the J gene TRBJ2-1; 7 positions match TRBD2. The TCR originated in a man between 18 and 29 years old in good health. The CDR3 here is CAGGTTYNEQFF. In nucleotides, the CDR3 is TGTGCCGGAGGGACTACCTACAATGAGCAGTTCTTC.